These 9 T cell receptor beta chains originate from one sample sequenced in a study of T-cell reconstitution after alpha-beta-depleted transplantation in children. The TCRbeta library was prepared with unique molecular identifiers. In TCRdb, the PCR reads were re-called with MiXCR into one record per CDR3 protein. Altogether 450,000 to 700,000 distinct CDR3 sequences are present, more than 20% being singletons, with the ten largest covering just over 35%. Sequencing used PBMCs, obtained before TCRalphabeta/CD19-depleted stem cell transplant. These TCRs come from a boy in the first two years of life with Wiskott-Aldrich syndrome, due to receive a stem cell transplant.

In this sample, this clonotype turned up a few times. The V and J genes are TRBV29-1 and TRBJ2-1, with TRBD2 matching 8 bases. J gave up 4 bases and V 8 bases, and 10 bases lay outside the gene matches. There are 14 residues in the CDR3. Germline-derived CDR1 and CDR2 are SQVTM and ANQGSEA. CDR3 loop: CSFHGPGGYNEQFF. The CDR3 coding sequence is TGCAGCTTCCATGGCCCGGGAGGGTACAATGAGCAGTTCTTC.

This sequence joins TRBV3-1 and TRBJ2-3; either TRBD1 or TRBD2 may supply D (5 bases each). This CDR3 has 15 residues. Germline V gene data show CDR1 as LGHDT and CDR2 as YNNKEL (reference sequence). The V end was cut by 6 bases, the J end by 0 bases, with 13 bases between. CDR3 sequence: CASRFSGSSTDTQYF. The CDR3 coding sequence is TGTGCCAGCAGATTTTCAGGGAGTAGCACAGATACGCAGTATTTT.

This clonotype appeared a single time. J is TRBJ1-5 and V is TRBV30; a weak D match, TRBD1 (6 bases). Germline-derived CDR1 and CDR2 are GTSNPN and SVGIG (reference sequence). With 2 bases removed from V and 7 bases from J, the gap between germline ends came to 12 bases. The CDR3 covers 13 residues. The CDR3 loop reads CAWSRGEVQPQHF. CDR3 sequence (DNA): TGTGCCTGGAGTAGGGGGGAGGTGCAGCCCCAGCATTTT.

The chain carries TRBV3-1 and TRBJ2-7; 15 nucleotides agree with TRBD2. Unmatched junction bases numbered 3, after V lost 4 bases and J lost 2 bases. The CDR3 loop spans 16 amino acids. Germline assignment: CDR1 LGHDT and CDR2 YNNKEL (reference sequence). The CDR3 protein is CASSLGLAGGAYEQYF. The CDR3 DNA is TGTGCCAGCAGCCTGGGACTAGCGGGGGGAGCCTACGAGCAGTACTTC.

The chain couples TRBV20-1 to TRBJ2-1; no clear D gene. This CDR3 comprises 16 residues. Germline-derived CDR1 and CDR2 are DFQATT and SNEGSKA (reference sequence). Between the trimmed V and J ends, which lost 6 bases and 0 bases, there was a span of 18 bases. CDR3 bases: TGCAGTGCGTTCTCCTCCGCGGTTAACTCCTACAATGAGCAGTTCTTC. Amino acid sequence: CSAFSSAVNSYNEQFF.

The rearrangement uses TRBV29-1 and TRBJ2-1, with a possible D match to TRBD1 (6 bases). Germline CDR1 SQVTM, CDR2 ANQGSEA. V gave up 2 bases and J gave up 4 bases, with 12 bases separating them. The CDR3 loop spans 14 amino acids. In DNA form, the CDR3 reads TGCAGCGTTGAAATCAGGGGTTGGTACAATGAGCAGTTCTTC. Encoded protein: CSVEIRGWYNEQFF.

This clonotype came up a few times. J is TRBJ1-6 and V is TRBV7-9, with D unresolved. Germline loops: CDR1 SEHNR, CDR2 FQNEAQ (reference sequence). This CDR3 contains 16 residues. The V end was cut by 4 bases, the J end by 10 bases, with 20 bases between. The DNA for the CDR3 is TGTGCCAGCAGCTCGTACCTGGACGGACGTCGGTCACCCCTCCACTTT. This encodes CASSSYLDGRRSPLHF.

CDR3 residues: CASSTSGRDEQYF. CDR3 coding DNA: TGTGCCAGCTCTACTAGCGGGAGGGACGAGCAGTACTTC. This sequence joins TRBV18 and TRBJ2-7; 13 bases match TRBD2. Germline trimming cut 6 bases from V and 5 bases from J; bases unmatched to any gene: 1. The CDR3 covers 13 residues. CDR1 and CDR2 (germline): KGHSH, LQKENI. Based on the CDR3 plus reference TRBV18 and TRBJ2-7, the full variable domain is NAGVMQNPRHLVRRRGQEARLRCSPMKGHSHVYWYRQLPEEGLKFMVYLQKENIIDESGMPKERFSAEFPKEGPSILRIQQVVRGDSAAYFCASSTSGRDEQYFGPGTRLTVT.

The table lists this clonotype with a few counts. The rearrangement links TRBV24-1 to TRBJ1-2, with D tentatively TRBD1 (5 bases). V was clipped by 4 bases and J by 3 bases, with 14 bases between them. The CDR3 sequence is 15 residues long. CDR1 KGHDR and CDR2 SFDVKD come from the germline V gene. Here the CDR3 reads CATSEFQGAHYGYTF. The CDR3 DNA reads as TGTGCCACCAGTGAATTCCAGGGAGCCCACTATGGCTACACCTTC.